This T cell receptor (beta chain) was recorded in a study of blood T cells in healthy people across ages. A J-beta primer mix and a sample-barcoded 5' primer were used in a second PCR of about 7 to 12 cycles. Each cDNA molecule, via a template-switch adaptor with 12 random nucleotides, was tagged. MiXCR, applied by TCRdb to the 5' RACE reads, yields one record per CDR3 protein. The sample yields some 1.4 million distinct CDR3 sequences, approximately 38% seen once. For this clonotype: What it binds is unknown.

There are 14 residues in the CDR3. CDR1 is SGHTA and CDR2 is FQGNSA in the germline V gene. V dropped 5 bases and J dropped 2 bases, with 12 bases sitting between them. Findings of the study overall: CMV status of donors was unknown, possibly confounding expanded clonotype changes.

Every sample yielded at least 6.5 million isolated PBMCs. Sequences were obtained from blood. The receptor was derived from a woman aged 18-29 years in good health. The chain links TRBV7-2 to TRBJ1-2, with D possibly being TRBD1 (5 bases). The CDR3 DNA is TGTGCCAGCAGCCCCTTTGGGGGGAACTATGGCTACACCTTC. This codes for CASSPFGGNYGYTF.